This T cell receptor beta chain comes out of a study of PD-1 blockade in mismatch repair-deficient tumors. Study background: All were previously treated, progressing patients with about 12 mismatch repair-deficient cancer types. Broader study findings: Tumor-resident clones, often absent from pretreatment blood, expanded after pembrolizumab and then contracted.

On this clone: Its antigen is unidentified.

The CDR3 totals 15 residues. From germline, CDR1 is SGDLS and CDR2 YYNGEE. V lost 2 bases, J lost 1 base, and 9 bases lay in between. Assay: immunoSEQ multiplex PCR; the TCRdb copy retains only in-frame clones and omits some. Among 80,000 to 130,000 clones listed, 82% were seen once. Mismatch repair deficiency was confirmed in all patients, by PCR or immunohistochemistry. TCR sequencing covered a few patients who responded to pembrolizumab. V and J are TRBV9 and TRBJ2-2; no clear D gene. Sequencing used peripheral blood, obtained approximately 35 weeks after starting pembrolizumab. The TCR was taken from an adult with mismatch repair-deficient cancer. CDR3 sequence (DNA): TGTGCCAGCAGCGTGCGTCAGGTGAACACCGGGGAGCTGTTTTTT. It encodes CASSVRQVNTGELFF.